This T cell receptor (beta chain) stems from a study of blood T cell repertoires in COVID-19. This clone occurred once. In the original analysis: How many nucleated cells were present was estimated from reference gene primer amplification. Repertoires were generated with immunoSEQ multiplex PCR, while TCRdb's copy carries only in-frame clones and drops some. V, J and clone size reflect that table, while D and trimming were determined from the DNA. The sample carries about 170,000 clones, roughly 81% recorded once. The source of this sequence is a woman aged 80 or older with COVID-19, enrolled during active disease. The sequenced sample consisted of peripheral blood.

In DNA, the CDR3 is TGTGCCAGCAGTGAGGGGCTAGCGGGGTGGAGGGATACGCAGTATTTT. Translating gives CASSEGLAGWRDTQYF. V is TRBV2 and J is TRBJ2-3; 9 positions match TRBD2. The CDR3 loop spans 16 amino acids. The germline gives CDR1 SNHLY, CDR2 FYNNEI. The V and J ends lost 3 bases and 6 bases, in that order; junction bases with no gene match: 10.